These 32 T cell receptor beta chains came from one sample sequenced in a study of blood T cell repertoires in COVID-19. The method was immunoSEQ multiplex PCR; TCRdb's version includes in-frame clones alone and lacks a portion of them. Here the sample spans around 200,000 clones, about 86% being singletons. The sample consisted of peripheral blood. The receptors were gathered from a woman older than 75 in a cohort sampled during active or convalescent COVID-19.

The rearrangement uses TRBV27 and TRBJ2-2; 10 nucleotides agree with TRBD2. Trimming cost V 6 bases and J 5 bases; bases outside gene matches: 6. The V gene's germline CDR1 is MNHEY and CDR2 SMNVEV (reference sequence). CDR3 length: 15 amino acids. The CDR3 loop is CASRPSGGSTGELFF. The CDR3 coding sequence is TGTGCCAGCAGGCCTAGCGGGGGTTCAACCGGGGAGCTGTTTTTT.

The CDR3: CASSLAGTVGYTF. CDR3 sequence (DNA): TGTGCCAGCAGCTTAGCTGGGACAGTCGGCTACACCTTC. This chain joins TRBV7-9 and TRBJ1-2, with TRBD1 identical over 7 bases. The V and J ends lost 0 bases and 8 bases, in that order; junction bases with no gene match: 3. The CDR3 consists of 13 residues. Germline V gene lookup returns CDR1 SEHNR and CDR2 FQNEAQ (reference sequence).

The V gene is TRBV28, the J gene TRBJ2-2, with no clear D. The V end was cut by 4 bases, the J end by 4 bases, with 10 bases between. The CDR3 runs 14 residues. Germline CDR1 reads MDHEN; CDR2 reads SYDVKM. The CDR3 reads CASSSRQFTGELFF. CDR3 DNA: TGTGCCAGCAGTTCCAGGCAGTTCACCGGGGAGCTGTTTTTT.

This clone was observed a single time. The chain links TRBV3-1 (or the pseudogene TRBV3-2) to TRBJ2-1; D is unclear. CDR1 is LGHDT and CDR2 is YNNKEL in the germline V gene (reference sequence). The CDR3 loop spans 13 amino acids. V shed 0 bases and J shed 8 bases, with 8 bases lying between them. Here the CDR3 reads CASSQDVSDEQFF. CDR3 nucleotides: TGTGCCAGCAGCCAAGATGTGTCAGATGAGCAGTTCTTC.

The rearrangement uses TRBV4-3 and TRBJ1-3; 8 bases line up with TRBD1. The CDR3 length is 16 residues. V dropped 4 bases and J dropped 3; count of bases not matched to a gene: 8. Germline V CDR1 and CDR2: LGHNA, YSLEER. CDR3 loop: CASSPGGGRYGNTIYF. CDR3 bases: TGCGCCAGCAGCCCAGGGGGCGGGAGATATGGAAACACCATATATTTT.

This clone was picked up one time. The V call is TRBV6-2 or TRBV6-3, the J call TRBJ2-3, with D possibly being TRBD1 (5 bases). This CDR3 is built from 14 residues. With 4 bases removed from V and 6 bases from J, the gap between germline ends came to 14 bases. Germline CDR1 reads MNHEY; CDR2 reads SVGEGT. The CDR3 DNA is TGTGCCAGCAGTTTAAGAGACAGTCAGGATACGCAGTATTTT. Its protein product is CASSLRDSQDTQYF.

CDR3 region: CASSLGGSQYNEQFF. The CDR3 DNA follows: TGCGCCAGCAGCTTGGGGGGCTCTCAGTACAATGAGCAGTTCTTC. V usage is TRBV5-1 and J usage is TRBJ2-1; possibly TRBD1 for D (5 bases). The V gene's germline CDR1 is SGHRS and CDR2 YFSETQ. The CDR3 covers 15 residues. V was pared by 0 bases and J by 4 bases, with 11 bases between. Variable domain in full (rest from reference TRBV5-1 and TRBJ2-1): KAGVTQTPRYLIKTRGQQVTLSCSPISGHRSVSWYQQTPGQGLQFLFEYFSETQRNKGNFPGRFSGRQFSNSRSEMNVSTLELGDSALYLCASSLGGSQYNEQFFGPGTRLTVL.

A note on this clone: Within the sample, other DNA sequences also encode this same CDR3. J is TRBJ1-1 and V is TRBV5-4, with TRBD1 as a possible D gene (5 bases). V was trimmed by 4 bases and J by 2 bases, leaving 9 bases between them. From germline, CDR1 is SGHNT and CDR2 YYREEE (reference sequence). The CDR3 has 13 residues. This CDR3 reads CASSLQGNTEAFF. CDR3 coding DNA: TGTGCCAGCAGCCTTCAGGGAAACACTGAAGCTTTCTTT.

The J gene is TRBJ1-5, the V gene TRBV27; the match to TRBD1 covers 12 bases. With V trimmed by 3 bases and J by 5 bases, 5 bases remained unmatched. The germline CDR1 and CDR2 sequences are MNHEY and SMNVEV (reference sequence). This CDR3 is 16 amino acids long. The CDR3 reads CASSFVGQGADQPQHF. CDR3 nucleotides: TGTGCCAGCAGTTTTGTGGGACAGGGGGCCGATCAGCCCCAGCATTTT.

The J gene is TRBJ1-1, the V gene TRBV28; 7 bases match TRBD1. The CDR3 sequence is 14 residues long. CDR1 and CDR2 from the germline V gene are MDHEN and SYDVKM. Losses at the gene ends were 6 bases for V and 2 bases for J; bases not matched to a gene: 6. The CDR3 bases are TGTGCCAGCAGAACCGGGACAGCAAACACTGAAGCTTTCTTT. Protein sequence: CASRTGTANTEAFF.

This chain connects TRBV5-1 to TRBJ1-5, with 7 bases fitting TRBD1. The CDR3 has 15 amino acids. V shed 2 bases and J 0 bases; nucleotides not matched to a gene: 2. CDR1 SGHRS and CDR2 YFSETQ come from the germline V gene. CDR3 amino acids: CASSFTGDSNQPQHF. Written as DNA, the CDR3 is TGCGCCAGCAGCTTCACAGGGGATAGCAATCAGCCCCAGCATTTT.

The chain has TRBV9 and TRBJ1-3; D uncertain. From germline, CDR1 is SGDLS and CDR2 YYNGEE. Trimming pared 4 bases from V and 0 bases from J, leaving 11 bases between. There are 15 residues in the CDR3. CDR3 DNA: TGTGCCAGCAGCACCCGACGGGACTCTGGAAACACCATATATTTT. Its protein product is CASSTRRDSGNTIYF.

V and J are TRBV6-6 and TRBJ2-3, with TRBD2 as a possible D gene (6 bases). Looked up from germline, CDR1 is MNHNY and CDR2 is SVGAGI (reference sequence). The CDR3 loop spans 12 amino acids. V gave up 6 bases and J gave up 5 bases, with 9 bases separating them. The DNA of the CDR3 is TGTGCCAGCAGCTTGCGGGGAGATACGCAGTATTTT. It yields the protein CASSLRGDTQYF.

The V gene is TRBV10-3, the J gene TRBJ2-1, with D possibly matching TRBD2 (5 bases). The CDR3 sequence is 10 residues long. Germline V gene data show CDR1 as ENHRY and CDR2 as SYGVKD. V lost 10 bases and J 8 bases, leaving 9 bases between the germline ends. The CDR3 sequence is CATAGDEQFF. DNA of the CDR3: TGTGCCACCGCCGGGGATGAGCAGTTCTTC.

The chain has TRBV10-3 and TRBJ1-6; 9 bases agree with TRBD1. Germline CDR1 is ENHRY and CDR2 is SYGVKD. The length of the CDR3 is 15 residues. Germline trimming cut 8 bases from V and 7 bases from J; bases unmatched to any gene: 9. CDR3 sequence: CAIGIQGAGNSPLHF. The CDR3 DNA follows: TGTGCCATCGGGATACAGGGGGCTGGCAATTCACCCCTCCACTTT.

This clone came up a few times. The chain has TRBV5-1 and TRBJ1-4, with 7 positions matching TRBD1. Looked up from germline, CDR1 is SGHRS and CDR2 is YFSETQ. This CDR3 comprises 16 residues. V gave up 4 bases and J gave up 0 bases; unmatched junction bases: 6. The CDR3: CASSLGTASTNEKLFF. In DNA, the CDR3 is TGCGCCAGCAGCCTAGGGACAGCTTCAACTAATGAAAAACTGTTTTTT.

V is TRBV6-1 and J is TRBJ1-2, with a tentative D call TRBD1 (5 bases). Germline CDR1 is MNHNS and CDR2 is SASEGT. This CDR3 region has 15 residues. V was clipped by 2 bases and J by 2 bases, with 12 bases between them. CDR3 nucleotides: TGTGCCAGCAGTGAACGGCTCACAGGCAACTATGGCTACACCTTC. Translating gives CASSERLTGNYGYTF.

The gene calls are TRBV5-4 and TRBJ2-5; TRBD1 matches 7 bases. Looked up from germline, CDR1 is SGHNT and CDR2 is YYREEE (reference sequence). The CDR3 totals 15 residues. Losses at the gene ends were 4 bases for V and 4 bases for J; bases not matched to a gene: 10. DNA of the CDR3: TGTGCCAGCAGCCCCAGACAGGGATTCGGAGAGACCCAGTACTTC. Its translation: CASSPRQGFGETQYF.

This chain joins TRBV6-2 or TRBV6-3 and TRBJ2-5; 10 bases agree with TRBD2. Trimming took 4 bases from V and 5 from J; bases not matched to a gene: 13. The CDR3 contains 17 residues. Germline V gene sequence: CDR1 MNHEY, CDR2 SVGEGT. The CDR3 coding sequence is TGTGCCAGCAGTTCCCCCAGTCAGCGGGGGGGCGGTGAGACCCAGTACTTC. It encodes CASSSPSQRGGGETQYF.

A single count supports this clone. The chain recombines TRBV5-6 with TRBJ2-3; D uncertain. V lost 2 bases, J lost 6 bases, and 4 bases lay in between. Germline lookup yields CDR1 SGHDT and CDR2 YYEEEE. The CDR3 consists of 11 residues. Written as DNA, the CDR3 is TGTGCCAGCAGCTTCCAGGATACGCAGTATTTT. This gives the protein CASSFQDTQYF.

The rearrangement links TRBV2 to TRBJ1-1; 8 positions match TRBD1. Germline V gives CDR1 SNHLY, CDR2 FYNNEI. This CDR3 is built from 15 residues. The V and J ends lost 4 bases and 7 bases, in that order; junction bases with no gene match: 11. The CDR3 bases are TGTGCCAGCAGTGGACAGGGGCCCCTCTTGGGTGAAGCTTTCTTT. This encodes CASSGQGPLLGEAFF.

This chain links TRBV6-5 with TRBJ1-2, with D possibly being TRBD1 (5 bases). V was clipped by 6 bases and J by 4 bases, with 12 bases between them. The CDR3 runs to 13 residues. Germline loops: CDR1 MNHEY, CDR2 SVGAGI. The CDR3 region is CASSPGPGYGYTF. DNA for the CDR3: TGTGCCAGCAGCCCAGGGCCTGGCTATGGCTACACCTTC.

J is TRBJ2-2 and V is TRBV19, with D perhaps matching TRBD1 (5 bases). The germline V and J ends were trimmed by 6 bases and 2 bases, with 13 bases remaining between them. The germline gives CDR1 LNHDA, CDR2 SQIVND (reference sequence). The CDR3 length is 15 residues. The CDR3: CASREGDINTGELFF. CDR3 in DNA: TGTGCCAGTAGGGAAGGGGATATTAACACCGGGGAGCTGTTTTTT.

This chain links TRBV11-3 with TRBJ2-5; D gene ambiguous. The length of the CDR3 is 15 residues. The V end lost 1 base, the J end lost 5 bases, and 14 bases lay between the germline ends. Per germline, CDR1 SGHNT and CDR2 YENEEA. CDR3 in amino acids: CASSLVRSSVETQYF. In DNA form, the CDR3 reads TGTGCCAGCAGCTTAGTGCGGAGTTCGGTGGAGACCCAGTACTTC.

The V call is TRBV9, the J call TRBJ1-6; maybe TRBD1 (6 bases). Germline CDR1 SGDLS, CDR2 YYNGEE. The CDR3 extends over 16 amino acids. V was pared by 3 bases and J by 5 bases, with 15 bases between. Here the CDR3 reads CASSAETGDNNSPLHF. The CDR3 DNA is TGTGCCAGCAGCGCCGAGACAGGAGACAATAATTCACCCCTCCACTTT.

The chain couples TRBV7-2 to TRBJ2-3; 10 bases are a match to TRBD2. In germline, CDR1 is SGHTA, CDR2 FQGNSA. V was clipped by 8 bases and J by 5 bases; unmatched bases: 7. The CDR3 is 14 residues long. The CDR3 region has the DNA TGTGCCAGCCAGAAGCGGGGGGGCCGAGATACGCAGTATTTT. Translation gives CASQKRGGRDTQYF.

The chain combines TRBV6-1 with TRBJ1-5; no firm D call. Trimming took 2 bases from V and 6 from J, leaving 8 bases between them. Germline V CDR1 and CDR2: MNHNS, SASEGT. The CDR3 length is 13 residues. In DNA form, the CDR3 reads TGTGCCAGCAGTGAAACGACACTTCAGCCCCAGCATTTT. As protein: CASSETTLQPQHF.

V usage is TRBV21-1 and J usage is TRBJ1-2; the table names TRBD1, a call not compared with the DNA. TRBV21-1 is classified as a pseudogene. The CDR3 has 17 amino acids. CDR3 DNA sequence: TGTGCCAGCAGCTGCAATATTGTGGGACAAATTAACTATGGCTACACCTTC. Translating it yields CASSCNIVGQINYGYTF.

This chain uses TRBV2 with TRBJ1-6, with D possibly TRBD1 on 6 matching bases. V lost 9 bases and J lost 9, with 30 bases in between. Germline CDR1 reads SNHLY; CDR2 reads FYNNEI. The CDR3 has 18 residues. The chain's CDR3 is CASFGPKQGQQSGSPLHF. In nucleotides, the CDR3 is TGTGCCAGTTTTGGGCCGAAACAGGGACAACAGTCCGGTTCACCCCTCCACTTT.

DNA for the CDR3: TGTGCCACCTCTCGCGGCCCAAACACAGATACGCAGTATTTT. Translating it yields CATSRGPNTDTQYF. The chain recombines TRBV24-1 with TRBJ2-3, with D hard to call. V was shortened by 9 bases and J by 2 bases, with 14 bases between the two germline ends. This CDR3 spans 14 amino acids. In germline, CDR1 is KGHDR, CDR2 SFDVKD.

The rearrangement links TRBV23-1 to TRBJ2-5, with a weak D call TRBD1 (6 bases). TRBV23-1 is identified as an open reading frame with a role that is uncertain. There are 18 residues in the CDR3. Between the trimmed V and J ends, which lost 3 bases and 3 bases, there was a span of 23 bases. The CDR3 sequence: CASSHHPSPDRKEETQYF. For the CDR3, the DNA is TGCGCCAGCAGTCACCACCCCTCCCCGGACAGAAAAGAAGAGACCCAGTACTTC.

The rearrangement links TRBV7-9 to TRBJ1-2; D is ambiguous. This CDR3 contains 14 residues. V lost 3 bases and J lost 5, with 13 bases in between. CDR1 is SEHNR and CDR2 is FQNEAQ in the germline V gene (reference sequence). The CDR3 loop reads CASSFGGTRYGYTF. In nucleotides, the CDR3 is TGTGCCAGCAGCTTTGGAGGAACTAGGTATGGCTACACCTTC.